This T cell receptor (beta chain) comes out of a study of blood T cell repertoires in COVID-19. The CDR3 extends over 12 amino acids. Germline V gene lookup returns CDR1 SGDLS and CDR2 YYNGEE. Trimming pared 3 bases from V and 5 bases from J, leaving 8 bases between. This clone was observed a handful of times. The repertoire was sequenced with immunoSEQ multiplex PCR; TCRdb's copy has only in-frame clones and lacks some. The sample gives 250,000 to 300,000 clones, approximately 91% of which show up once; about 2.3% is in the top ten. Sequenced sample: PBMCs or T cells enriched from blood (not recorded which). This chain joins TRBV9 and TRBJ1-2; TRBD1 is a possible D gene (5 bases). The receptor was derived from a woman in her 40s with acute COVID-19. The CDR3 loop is CASSADSYGYTF. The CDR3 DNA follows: TGTGCCAGCAGCGCCGACAGTTATGGCTACACCTTC. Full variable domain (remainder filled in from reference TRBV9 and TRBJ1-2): DSGVTQTPKHLITATGQRVTLRCSPRSGDLSVYWYQQSLDQGLQFLIQYYNGEERAKGNILERFSAQQFPDLHSELNLSSLELGDSALYFCASSADSYGYTFGSGTRLTVV.